A single sample gave rise to the 14 T cell receptor beta chains below, sequenced in a study of early T cells in non-severe SARS-CoV-2 infection. TCRdb redid the calling of the 5' RACE reads with MiXCR, one entry per CDR3 protein. The profile covers 25,000 to 35,000 distinct CDR3 sequences, with around 4.5% appearing a single time and about an eighth taken by the ten largest. The source material was whole blood. The receptors come from an adult who was a healthcare worker with PCR-confirmed SARS-CoV-2 infection or an uninfected control (not recorded which).

This clonotype was seen many times. V usage is TRBV7-8 and J usage is TRBJ2-3; possibly TRBD2 for D (5 bases). Trimming left V 0 bases short and J 2 bases short, with 21 bases between. This CDR3 has 19 residues. The germline gives CDR1 SGHVS, CDR2 FQNEAQ. The CDR3 is CASSLALTFSDWDTDTQYF. In DNA, the CDR3 is TGTGCCAGCAGCTTAGCGCTAACCTTTAGCGACTGGGACACAGATACGCAGTATTTT.

In this sample, this clonotype turned up many times. This chain connects TRBV29-1 to TRBJ2-1, with D unclear. The CDR3 consists of 14 residues. V lost 4 bases, J lost 6 bases, and 16 bases lay in between. Germline V gene sequence: CDR1 SQVTM, CDR2 ANQGSEA. The CDR3 region has the DNA TGCAGCGTTGGGCAGACCCTTGCCCCCAATGAGCAGTTCTTC. This sequence encodes CSVGQTLAPNEQFF.

This clonotype was seen many times. This rearrangement joins TRBV21-1 to TRBJ2-7; TRBD1 is taken as the D call from the table, unchecked against the DNA. TRBV21-1 is given as a pseudogene. The CDR3 has 17 amino acids. CDR3 amino acids: CASSKVGSGQGAYEQYV. In DNA, the CDR3 is TGTGCCAGCAGCAAAGTTGGGTCGGGACAGGGGGCCTACGAGCAGTACGTC.

In this sample, this clonotype is medium-sized. V is TRBV24-1 and J is TRBJ2-1; 14 nucleotides line up with TRBD2. Trimming took 0 bases from V and 0 from J; bases not matched to a gene: 3. CDR1 and CDR2 from the germline V gene are KGHDR and SFDVKD. The CDR3 runs 19 residues. CDR3 coding DNA: TGTGCCACCAGTGATTTGGGACTAGCGGGAGGTAGCTCCTACAATGAGCAGTTCTTC. This encodes CATSDLGLAGGSSYNEQFF.

This clonotype was found many times. The V and J genes are TRBV7-6 and TRBJ2-3, with TRBD2 identical over 11 bases. Per the germline V gene, CDR1 is SGHVS and CDR2 is FNYEAQ. CDR3 size: 15 residues. V was clipped by 4 bases and J by 4 bases; unmatched bases: 4. The CDR3: CASSSPGLAADTQYF. DNA of the CDR3: TGTGCCAGCAGCTCGCCGGGACTAGCGGCAGATACGCAGTATTTT.

At least ten counts were recorded for this clonotype. The chain joins TRBV7-2 to TRBJ2-3; 10 positions match TRBD2. The CDR3 runs 22 residues. CDR1 SGHTA and CDR2 FQGNSA come from the germline V gene. V dropped 6 bases and J dropped 1; count of bases not matched to a gene: 25. CDR3 bases: TGTGCCAGCAGGGCACAGCCTAGCGGGAGTTCCCCTTGGATTCTTCGCACAGATACGCAGTATTTT. Protein: CASRAQPSGSSPWILRTDTQYF. The complete variable domain, with remaining parts taken from reference TRBV7-2 and TRBJ2-3, reads GAGVSQSPSNKVTEKGKDVELRCDPISGHTALYWYRQSLGQGLEFLIYFQGNSAPDKSGLPSDRFSAERTGGSVSTLTIQRTQQEDSAVYLCASRAQPSGSSPWILRTDTQYFGPGTRLTVL.

This clonotype was detected many times. This rearrangement joins TRBV5-1 to TRBJ2-7; TRBD1 matches 8 bases. Germline V gene lookup returns CDR1 SGHRS and CDR2 YFSETQ. The ends lost 4 bases at V and 3 bases at J; junction bases unmatched: 6. The CDR3 runs 14 residues. The CDR3, as DNA: TGCGCCAGCAGCCTGGCTGGACAGGGCTACGAGCAGTACGTC. The encoded protein is CASSLAGQGYEQYV.

This clonotype was picked up many times. V is TRBV20-1 and J is TRBJ2-5, with D possibly being TRBD1 or TRBD2 (5 bases each). V was pared by 0 bases and J by 2 bases, with 13 bases between. Germline V gene sequence: CDR1 DFQATT, CDR2 SNEGSKA (reference sequence). This CDR3 is 15 amino acids long. CDR3 amino acids: CSARDSRDPQETQYF. Written as DNA, the CDR3 is TGCAGTGCTAGAGATAGCCGGGACCCACAAGAGACCCAGTACTTC.

This clonotype was counted at least ten times. J is TRBJ1-1 and V is TRBV7-9; D unresolved. This CDR3 is 15 amino acids long. The V gene lost 2 bases and the J gene lost 5 bases, with 15 bases spanning the gap. Germline V lookup: CDR1 SEHNR, CDR2 FQNEAQ (reference sequence). The CDR3 coding sequence is TGTGCCAGCAGCTTAAGGCCAGCTGGGTCTACTGAAGCTTTCTTT. This encodes CASSLRPAGSTEAFF.

This clonotype was seen a handful of times. The chain links TRBV6-5 to TRBJ2-5; no reliable D call. Germline CDR1 reads MNHEY; CDR2 reads SVGAGI. The CDR3 loop spans 14 amino acids. V was trimmed by 4 bases and J by 5 bases, leaving 14 bases between them. The CDR3 region has the DNA TGTGCCAGCAGTTCCCTGACGGTGGAGGAGACCCAGTACTTC. This sequence encodes CASSSLTVEETQYF.

This clonotype was recorded at least ten times. This sequence joins TRBV10-3 and TRBJ2-1, with 9 bases that match TRBD2. Germline V gene lookup returns CDR1 ENHRY and CDR2 SYGVKD. CDR3 length: 15 amino acids. V lost 9 bases to trimming and J lost 4 bases; unmatched junction nucleotides: 10. CDR3 region: CAIGRASGIYNEQFF. The CDR3 DNA is TGTGCCATTGGAAGGGCTAGCGGGATTTACAATGAGCAGTTCTTC.

This clonotype was recorded at least ten times. CDR3 nucleotides: TGTGCCACCAGCATAACAGGGGGTTTTGGTTCACCCCTCCACTTT. This encodes CATSITGGFGSPLHF. The V gene is TRBV15, the J gene TRBJ1-6; 8 bases align to TRBD1. Germline lookup yields CDR1 LNHNV and CDR2 YYDKDF (reference sequence). The CDR3 is 15 residues long. V shed 4 bases, J shed 9 bases, and the junction held 8 bases outside the gene matches.

This clonotype came up many times. This chain connects TRBV29-1 to TRBJ2-5, with D maybe TRBD1 (5 bases). The V and J ends lost 6 bases and 6 bases respectively, with 14 bases between them. Germline V gives CDR1 SQVTM, CDR2 ANQGSEA. The CDR3 sequence is 12 residues long. The CDR3 loop is CSVLPQGKTQYF. CDR3 sequence (DNA): TGCAGCGTATTACCCCAGGGCAAGACCCAGTACTTC.

At least ten counts were recorded for this clonotype. The chain has TRBV19 and TRBJ1-5; D unresolved. Trimming removed 3 bases from V and 0 bases from J, with 3 bases in between. In germline, CDR1 is LNHDA, CDR2 SQIVND (reference sequence). This CDR3 is 13 amino acids long. Here the CDR3 reads CASSIASNQPQHF. In DNA, the CDR3 is TGTGCCAGTAGTATCGCTAGCAATCAGCCCCAGCATTTT.